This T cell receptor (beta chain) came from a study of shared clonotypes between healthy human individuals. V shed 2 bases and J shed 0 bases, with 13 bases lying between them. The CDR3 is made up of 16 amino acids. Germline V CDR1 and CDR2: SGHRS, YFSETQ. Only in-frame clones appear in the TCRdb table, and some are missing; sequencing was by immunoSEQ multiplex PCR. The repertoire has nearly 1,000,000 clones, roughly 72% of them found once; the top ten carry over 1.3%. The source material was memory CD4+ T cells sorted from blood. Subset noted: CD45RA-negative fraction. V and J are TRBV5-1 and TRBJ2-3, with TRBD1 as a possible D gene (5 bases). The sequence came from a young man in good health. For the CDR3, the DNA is TGCGCCAGCAGCTTTAGGGCGGACACTAGCACAGATACGCAGTATTTT. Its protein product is CASSFRADTSTDTQYF. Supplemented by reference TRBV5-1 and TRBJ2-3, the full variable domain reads KAGVTQTPRYLIKTRGQQVTLSCSPISGHRSVSWYQQTPGQGLQFLFEYFSETQRNKGNFPGRFSGRQFSNSRSEMNVSTLELGDSALYLCASSFRADTSTDTQYFGPGTRLTVL.